Below, 10 T cell receptor beta chains from the same sample are listed, as sequenced in a study of T-cell memory formation after mild COVID-19. TCRdb re-derived calls from the 5' RACE reads in MiXCR, one entry per CDR3 protein. The sample consists of approximately 46,000 distinct CDR3 sequences, 10% to 15% of them appearing once. The specimen sequenced was PBMCs or a T cell subset sorted from them (not recorded which). The receptors come from a man younger than 35 who had mild COVID-19 (a few samples of this study predate the infection). Cell type and time point are not known.

V gene TRBV20-1 combines with J gene TRBJ2-5, with 10 positions matching TRBD1. Germline V gene lookup returns CDR1 DFQATT and CDR2 SNEGSKA (reference sequence). The CDR3 is made up of 17 amino acids. Trimming removed 2 bases from V and 4 bases from J; junction bases left unmatched: 13. Written as DNA, the CDR3 is TGCAGTGCTAGAACAATCAGACAGGGGGCGCGATCAGAGACCCAGTACTTC. This translates into CSARTIRQGARSETQYF.

The rearrangement joins TRBV18 to TRBJ2-1, with TRBD2 identical over 9 bases. CDR1 is KGHSH, CDR2 LQKENI, per germline. The length of the CDR3 is 16 residues. J gave up 7 bases and V 3 bases, and 10 bases lay outside the gene matches. Here the CDR3 DNA reads TGTGCCAGCTCACCCCGGTCTAGCGGGATACGAAATGAGCAGTTCTTC. This translates into CASSPRSSGIRNEQFF.

This clonotype occurred a few times. The V call is TRBV29-1, the J call TRBJ1-4; a possible D gene is TRBD1 (6 bases). Trimming removed 1 base at V and 4 bases at J, with 10 bases between. The CDR3 has 14 amino acids. Germline V gives CDR1 SQVTM, CDR2 ANQGSEA. As DNA, the CDR3 is TGCAGCGTTGAAGGCAGGGGAGATAATGAAAAACTGTTTTTT. This translates into CSVEGRGDNEKLFF.

This clonotype was seen only a few times. The chain employs TRBV7-2 and TRBJ2-7, with 8 bases that match TRBD2. The CDR3 contains 13 residues. From germline, CDR1 is SGHTA and CDR2 FQGNSA. V lost 5 bases and J lost 4; bases outside the gene matches: 4. The CDR3 DNA sequence: TGTGCCAGCAGCGCCGGGACTAGTTACGAGCAGTACGTC. This codes for CASSAGTSYEQYV.

This clonotype occurred a few times. The chain employs TRBV7-3 and TRBJ1-1; tentatively, D is TRBD1 (6 bases). This CDR3 is built from 18 residues. The ends were cut back, 5 bases at V and 1 base at J, with 23 bases in the middle. Germline loops: CDR1 SGHTA, CDR2 FQGTGA. For the CDR3, the DNA is TGTGCCAGCAGCCCGCTCAGGGGTCTCCCAGGACGGAACACTGAAGCTTTCTTT. Its translation is CASSPLRGLPGRNTEAFF. Using reference TRBV7-3 and TRBJ1-1 for the parts outside the CDR3, the full variable domain is GAGVSQTPSNKVTEKGKYVELRCDPISGHTALYWYRQSLGQGPEFLIYFQGTGAADDSGLPNDRFFAVRPEGSVSTLKIQRTERGDSAVYLCASSPLRGLPGRNTEAFFGQGTRLTVV.

The rearrangement uses TRBV10-1 and TRBJ2-3; D gene ambiguous. This CDR3 contains 13 residues. Germline CDR1 and CDR2: WNHNN and SYGVQD (reference sequence). V was shortened by 5 bases and J by 0 bases, with 6 bases between the two germline ends. CDR3 coding DNA: TGCGCCAGCAGTCGAGGAAGCACAGATACGCAGTATTTT. Residues: CASSRGSTDTQYF.

This clonotype has only a few counts. The chain links TRBV5-1 to TRBJ1-4, with D tentatively TRBD1 (6 bases). This CDR3 region has 15 residues. Looked up from germline, CDR1 is SGHRS and CDR2 is YFSETQ. V was shortened by 2 bases and J by 3 bases, with 11 bases between the two germline ends. The CDR3 loop is CASSFLQGANEKLFF. The CDR3 DNA sequence: TGCGCCAGCAGCTTTTTACAGGGAGCTAATGAAAAACTGTTTTTT. Full variable domain (rest looked up from reference TRBV5-1 and TRBJ1-4): KAGVTQTPRYLIKTRGQQVTLSCSPISGHRSVSWYQQTPGQGLQFLFEYFSETQRNKGNFPGRFSGRQFSNSRSEMNVSTLELGDSALYLCASSFLQGANEKLFFGSGTQLSVL.

This clonotype was observed many times. The chain couples TRBV19 to TRBJ1-5; 8 nucleotides align to TRBD1. The germline CDR1 and CDR2 sequences are LNHDA and SQIVND (reference sequence). This CDR3 is built from 15 residues. Unmatched junction bases numbered 8, after V lost 8 bases and J lost 2 bases. CDR3 nucleotide sequence: TGTGCCAGTGCCCCAGGGGGCGTTCGCAATCAGCCCCAGCATTTT. This gives the protein CASAPGGVRNQPQHF.

There are a few counts of this clonotype. The rearrangement links TRBV5-5 to TRBJ2-7; D may match TRBD1 or TRBD2 (5 bases each). V lost 3 bases to trimming and J lost 3 bases, with 13 bases between them. The CDR3 loop spans 14 amino acids. Germline CDR1 and CDR2: SGHKS and YYEKEE (reference sequence). The CDR3 sequence: CASSSGRIGYEQYF. The CDR3 DNA reads as TGTGCCAGCAGCTCGGGACGGATCGGCTACGAGCAGTACTTC.

This clonotype was counted between two and nine times. The chain uses TRBV28 and TRBJ2-7; 8 bases map to TRBD2. Trimming cost V 7 bases and J 2 bases; bases outside gene matches: 7. CDR3 length: 14 residues. CDR1 is MDHEN, CDR2 SYDVKM, per germline. In nucleotides, the CDR3 is TGTGCCAGCAACTCGGGGGGGCGAGCCTACGAGCAGTACGTC. Translating gives CASNSGGRAYEQYV.